The rows below give T cell receptor beta chains drawn from one sample of a study of cytomegalovirus exposure and HLA in healthy donors. TCRdb keeps only in-frame clones here, not all; method: immunoSEQ multiplex PCR. The repertoire holds some 240,000 clones, with roughly 91% as singletons. Sample: PBMCs. These receptors all come from a girl under 10 years old in good health and CMV-seronegative. CDR3s include the opening cysteine and the closing phenylalanine or tryptophan. The order of the fields is J gene, D gene, V gene, clone size, CDR3 DNA, CDR3 protein. The D gene is left open where the match is weak. Size values are once, few and many counts, or a class for expanded clones, and some rows have none.

J: TRBJ2-1
D: TRBD2
V: TRBV7-2
size: .
DNA: TGTGCCAGCAGCTTAGAACTAGCGGGAAATCACAATGAGCAGTTCTTC
CDR3: CASSLELAGNHNEQFF

J: TRBJ2-1
D: .
V: TRBV10-2
size: .
DNA: TGCGCCAGCAGACCCGGGACTCAATACAATGAGCAGTTCTTC
CDR3: CASRPGTQYNEQFF

J: TRBJ1-6
D: .
V: TRBV5-5
size: few
DNA: TGTGCCAGCAGCTCTGGACAAGCCCATTCACCCCTCCACTTT
CDR3: CASSSGQAHSPLHF

J: TRBJ2-1
D: TRBD2
V: TRBV14
size: .
DNA: TGTGCCAGCAGCCAAGGGACGGGGGGGTATTACAATGAGCAGTTCTTC
CDR3: CASSQGTGGYYNEQFF

J: TRBJ1-6
D: .
V: TRBV7-9
size: few
DNA: TGTGCCAGCGAGGGTGTCAATAATTCACCCCTCCACTTT
CDR3: CASEGVNNSPLHF

J: TRBJ1-6
D: .
V: TRBV5-1
size: .
DNA: TGCGCCAGCAGCTTGTGGCTGGGAGGTCGGAATTCACCCCTCCACTTT
CDR3: CASSLWLGGRNSPLHF

J: TRBJ1-4
D: .
V: TRBV30
size: .
DNA: TGTGCCTGGAGTACAACGGCGGGGTGGGGTGAAAAACTGTTTTTT
CDR3: CAWSTTAGWGEKLFF

J: TRBJ2-7
D: .
V: TRBV27
size: .
DNA: TGTGCCAGCAGTTTATTTAATGTCGGCGGCTACGAGCAGTACTTC
CDR3: CASSLFNVGGYEQYF

J: TRBJ2-7
D: TRBD2
V: TRBV11-2
size: .
DNA: TGTGCCAGCAGCCCCCGGACTAGCGGGAGGTCCCTGGGCGTTGAGCAGTACTTC
CDR3: CASSPRTSGRSLGVEQYF

J: TRBJ2-5
D: .
V: TRBV2
size: once
DNA: TGTGCCAGCAGGGGGCAGGTTAGGGAGACCCAGTACTTC
CDR3: CASRGQVRETQYF

J: TRBJ1-1
D: .
V: TRBV19
size: .
DNA: TGTGCCAGTAGCATAACCCCTCAGGGGATCACTGAAGCTTTCTTT
CDR3: CASSITPQGITEAFF

J: TRBJ2-2
D: TRBD1
V: TRBV27
size: .
DNA: TGTGCCAGCAGCCCCGGGGACAGATACACCGGGGAGCTGTTTTTT
CDR3: CASSPGDRYTGELFF

J: TRBJ2-7
D: .
V: TRBV4-1
size: .
DNA: TGCGCCAGCAGCCAAGATGAGAGTAACTACGAGCAGTACTTC
CDR3: CASSQDESNYEQYF

J: TRBJ1-1
D: TRBD1
V: TRBV29-1
size: .
DNA: TGCAGCGTTGAAGATCGTGGACAGGGCGAAGCTTTCTTT
CDR3: CSVEDRGQGEAFF

J: TRBJ2-7
D: .
V: TRBV28
size: once
DNA: TGTGCCAGCACCCCGGCAGGGGCCACCTACGAGCAGTACTTC
CDR3: CASTPAGATYEQYF

J: TRBJ2-7
D: TRBD2
V: TRBV2
size: .
DNA: TGTGCCAGCAATAATCCGGGACTAGCGTTTCACGAGCAGTACTTC
CDR3: CASNNPGLAFHEQYF

J: TRBJ1-1
D: .
V: TRBV9
size: .
DNA: TGTGCCAGCAGCGTAGCTACGGGGACTAGGGGGTCGAACACTGAAGCTTTCTTT
CDR3: CASSVATGTRGSNTEAFF

J: TRBJ1-5
D: .
V: TRBV28
size: .
DNA: TGTGCCAGCAGTTTCCAGGCTAGCAATCAGCCCCAGCATTTT
CDR3: CASSFQASNQPQHF

J: TRBJ1-5
D: .
V: TRBV2
size: .
DNA: TGTGCCAGCAGTGCAGGAAGCAATCAGCCCCAGCATTTT
CDR3: CASSAGSNQPQHF

J: TRBJ1-2
D: .
V: TRBV6-1
size: .
DNA: TGTGCCACCACCGACAGTCACTATGGCTACACCTTC
CDR3: CATTDSHYGYTF

J: TRBJ2-2
D: TRBD1
V: TRBV6-5
size: .
DNA: TGTGCCAGCAGCGTGACAGGGATCGGAGGGGAGCTGTTTTTT
CDR3: CASSVTGIGGELFF

J: TRBJ1-6
D: TRBD1
V: TRBV28
size: .
DNA: TGTGCCAGCAGTCCTAGGGGGCGATATTCACCCCTCCACTTT
CDR3: CASSPRGRYSPLHF

J: TRBJ2-1
D: .
V: TRBV10-2
size: once
DNA: TGCGCCAGCACTACAAATGATCCGCGGAATGAGCAGTTCTTC
CDR3: CASTTNDPRNEQFF

J: TRBJ2-2
D: TRBD2
V: TRBV10-3
size: .
DNA: TGTGCCATCAGCCCCGCTCGGACTAGCGGGAGCCCTAACACCGGGGAGCTGTTTTTT
CDR3: CAISPARTSGSPNTGELFF

J: TRBJ1-1
D: TRBD1
V: TRBV29-1
size: .
DNA: TGCAGCGTTGGGGTAGGGGGCGGACCTGGCGCTGAAGCTTTCTTT
CDR3: CSVGVGGGPGAEAFF

J: TRBJ2-3
D: TRBD2
V: TRBV6-5
size: .
DNA: TGTGCCAGCAGTCAGCGGGGGACGGTGACAGATACGCAGTATTTT
CDR3: CASSQRGTVTDTQYF

J: TRBJ2-7
D: .
V: TRBV27
size: .
DNA: TGTGCCAGCAGTTTATCGGAGGTGGATTGGTCGTGGTACGAGCAGTACTTC
CDR3: CASSLSEVDWSWYEQYF

J: TRBJ2-5
D: .
V: TRBV2
size: .
DNA: TGTGCCACCTTGGAGGGGTACCAAGAGACCCAGTACTTC
CDR3: CATLEGYQETQYF

J: TRBJ1-1
D: .
V: TRBV5-1
size: .
DNA: TGCGCCAGCACCTTGACAGGACCGAACACTGAAGCTTTCTTT
CDR3: CASTLTGPNTEAFF

J: TRBJ2-5
D: TRBD2
V: TRBV4-2
size: .
DNA: TGTGCCAGCAGCCACCCAACAGCGGGGGGGCAGGAGACCCAGTACTTC
CDR3: CASSHPTAGGQETQYF

J: TRBJ1-2
D: .
V: TRBV30
size: .
DNA: TGTGCCTGGAGTGGGAAGACTGACTATGGCTACACCTTC
CDR3: CAWSGKTDYGYTF

J: TRBJ1-1
D: TRBD1
V: TRBV19
size: .
DNA: TGTGCCAGTAGACGAGGTACAGGGGTTGTGGGCACTGAAGCTTTCTTT
CDR3: CASRRGTGVVGTEAFF

J: TRBJ2-5
D: TRBD1
V: TRBV7-9
size: .
DNA: TGTGCCAGCAGCTTAGGATACCGGGACAGGGGTGAGACCCAGTACTTC
CDR3: CASSLGYRDRGETQYF

J: TRBJ2-2
D: TRBD1
V: TRBV19
size: .
DNA: TGTGCCAGTAGTGCCCGGACAGGGTTGACCGGGGAGCTGTTTTTT
CDR3: CASSARTGLTGELFF

J: TRBJ1-3
D: .
V: TRBV10-3
size: .
DNA: TGTGCCATCAGTGACAGGGCGTCGTCTGGAAACACCATATATTTT
CDR3: CAISDRASSGNTIYF

J: TRBJ2-5
D: .
V: TRBV7-2
size: few
DNA: TGTGCCAGCAGCACCGTCCGGACACCCAAGGAGACCCAGTACTTC
CDR3: CASSTVRTPKETQYF

J: TRBJ2-7
D: .
V: TRBV21-1
size: .
DNA: TGTGCCAGCAGCACAATACAGGACCCTGTCGCCGAGCAGTACTTC
CDR3: CASSTIQDPVAEQYF

J: TRBJ2-1
D: TRBD2
V: TRBV12-5
size: .
DNA: TGTGCTAGTGGTTTGGAGCCGGGACTAGCGGGAGAAGGGTACAATGAGCAGTTCTTC
CDR3: CASGLEPGLAGEGYNEQFF

J: TRBJ2-7
D: TRBD1
V: TRBV13
size: once
DNA: TGTGCCAGCAGCTCCATGACAGGGGGACCCTACGAGCAGTACTTC
CDR3: CASSSMTGGPYEQYF

J: TRBJ1-5
D: .
V: TRBV30
size: .
DNA: TGTGCCTGTCCGGGACGGAGGGATCAGCCCCAGCATTTT
CDR3: CACPGRRDQPQHF

J: TRBJ2-5
D: .
V: TRBV9
size: .
DNA: TGTGCCAGCAGCGAGGGGAATTTAGAGACCCAGTACTTC
CDR3: CASSEGNLETQYF

J: TRBJ1-2
D: .
V: TRBV12-5
size: .
DNA: TGTGCTAGTGGTTTGGTCCCCGCGAGCAGGGCCTATAACTATGGCTACACCTTC
CDR3: CASGLVPASRAYNYGYTF

J: TRBJ2-5
D: .
V: TRBV5-1
size: once
DNA: TGCGCCAGCGGGGCAGTGTTCGTGACGAGGATTCTCATTTCGCCCACCCAAGCGGAGACCCAGTACTTC
CDR3: CASGAVFVTRILISPTQAETQYF

J: TRBJ2-3
D: TRBD2
V: TRBV9
size: once
DNA: TGTGCCAGCAGCGTAGAGGGGAGGCTAGCGGGAGGGTCAGATACGCAGTATTTT
CDR3: CASSVEGRLAGGSDTQYF

J: TRBJ2-7
D: TRBD1
V: TRBV18
size: .
DNA: TGTGCCAGCTCGCAGTTGGGACAGGGCCTCTCCTACGAGCAGTACTTC
CDR3: CASSQLGQGLSYEQYF

J: TRBJ2-2
D: TRBD2
V: TRBV18
size: few
DNA: TGTGCCAGCTCACCGGGACTAGCGGGGTCCGGGGAGCTGTTTTTT
CDR3: CASSPGLAGSGELFF

J: TRBJ2-7
D: .
V: TRBV6-1
size: .
DNA: TGTGCCAGCAGTGAAACGGGCGGGAACCCCTACTACGAGCAGTACTTC
CDR3: CASSETGGNPYYEQYF

J: TRBJ1-1
D: .
V: TRBV6-5
size: .
DNA: TGTGCCAGCAGAGGGGATAGGGGAAACACTGAAGCTTTCTTT
CDR3: CASRGDRGNTEAFF

J: TRBJ1-6
D: TRBD1
V: TRBV5-1
size: .
DNA: TGCGCCAGCAGCCCAACCGGGACAGGGGATTCACCCCTCCACTTT
CDR3: CASSPTGTGDSPLHF

J: TRBJ1-2
D: .
V: TRBV10-3
size: .
DNA: TGTGCCATCGTCAGGGGACCAGCTAACTATGGCTACACCTTC
CDR3: CAIVRGPANYGYTF

J: TRBJ2-1
D: TRBD2
V: TRBV28
size: .
DNA: TGTGCCAGCAGTCCCCCTAGCGGGGGGGCCCATGAGCAGTTCTTC
CDR3: CASSPPSGGAHEQFF

J: TRBJ1-2
D: .
V: TRBV1
size: .
DNA: TGCACCAGCAGCCATGACAGGGCGGAGTATGGCTACACCTTC
CDR3: CTSSHDRAEYGYTF

J: TRBJ1-3
D: TRBD1
V: TRBV28
size: .
DNA: TGTGCCAGCAGTGTGATGGGACAGGGCTCTGGAAACACCATATATTTT
CDR3: CASSVMGQGSGNTIYF

J: TRBJ2-3
D: TRBD2
V: TRBV2
size: .
DNA: TGTGCCACCCCCTCCCTAGCGGCTAGCACAGATACGCAGTATTTT
CDR3: CATPSLAASTDTQYF

J: TRBJ1-2
D: .
V: TRBV6-1
size: .
DNA: TGTGCCAGCAGCGTAACAGGAGAAGCTAACTATGGCTACACCTTC
CDR3: CASSVTGEANYGYTF